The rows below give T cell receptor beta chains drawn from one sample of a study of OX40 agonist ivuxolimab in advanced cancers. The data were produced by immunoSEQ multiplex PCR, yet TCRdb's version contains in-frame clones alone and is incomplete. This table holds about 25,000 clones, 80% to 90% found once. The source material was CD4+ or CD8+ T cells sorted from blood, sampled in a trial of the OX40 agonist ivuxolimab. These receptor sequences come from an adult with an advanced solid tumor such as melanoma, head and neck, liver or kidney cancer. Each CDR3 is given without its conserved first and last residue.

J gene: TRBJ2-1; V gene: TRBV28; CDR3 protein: ASSLGSGEVDEQF
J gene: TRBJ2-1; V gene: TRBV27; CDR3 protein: ASSFTGTSYLYEQF
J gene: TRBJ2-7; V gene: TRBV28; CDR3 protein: ASSSNSGGSAEGFYEQY
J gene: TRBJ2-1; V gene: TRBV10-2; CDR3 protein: ASKGSDNEQF
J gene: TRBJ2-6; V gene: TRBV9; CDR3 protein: ASSPSGANVLT
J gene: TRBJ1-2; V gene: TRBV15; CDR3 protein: ATSLDTLDGGGYT
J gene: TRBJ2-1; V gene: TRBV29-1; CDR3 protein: SVEVSGSSYNEQF
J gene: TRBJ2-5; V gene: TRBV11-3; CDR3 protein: ASSLGTSGGEETQY
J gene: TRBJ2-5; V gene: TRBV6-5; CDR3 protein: ASSYSTNQETQY
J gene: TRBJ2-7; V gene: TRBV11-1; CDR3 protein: ASSLGGGDYEQY
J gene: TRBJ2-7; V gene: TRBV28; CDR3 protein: ASSFVGTSTY
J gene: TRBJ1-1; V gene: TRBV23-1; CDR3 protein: ASRPDRGLGTEAF